The 16 T cell receptor beta chains listed next were all sequenced from one sample in a study of cytomegalovirus exposure and HLA in healthy donors. The data were produced by immunoSEQ multiplex PCR, yet TCRdb's version contains in-frame clones alone and is incomplete. The profile shows around 130,000 clones, around nine tenths of them singletons. The material sequenced was PBMCs. The receptors originated from a man aged 25 to 40 in good health and CMV-seronegative.

The chain joins TRBV11-2 to TRBJ2-3; no definite D call. Between the trimmed V and J ends, which lost 4 bases and 12 bases, there was a span of 14 bases. CDR3 length: 12 amino acids. The germline V gene has CDR1 SGHAT and CDR2 FQNNGV. In nucleotides, the CDR3 is TGTGCCAGCAGCTCCCAAGAGAGAATCCAGTATTTT. Its protein product is CASSSQERIQYF.

The V and J genes are TRBV19 and TRBJ2-2; D is uncertain. The CDR3 length is 13 residues. Trimming took 5 bases from V and 1 from J, leaving 5 bases between them. Germline V gene data show CDR1 as LNHDA and CDR2 as SQIVND (reference sequence). CDR3 in DNA: TGTGCCAGTAGTCACGGGAACACCGGGGAGCTGTTTTTT. This translates into CASSHGNTGELFF.

This chain connects TRBV6-6 to TRBJ2-7; the match to TRBD1 covers 11 bases. Trimming took 5 bases from V and 1 from J; bases not matched to a gene: 7. The CDR3 is 16 residues long. The V gene's germline CDR1 is MNHNY and CDR2 SVGAGI (reference sequence). The CDR3 DNA follows: TGTGCCAGCAGTGGAATGGGACAGGGGGTTTCCTACGAGCAGTACTTC. It encodes CASSGMGQGVSYEQYF.

The chain recombines TRBV28 with TRBJ1-1, with a tentative D call TRBD1 (6 bases). The CDR3 is 16 residues long. CDR1 MDHEN and CDR2 SYDVKM come from the germline V gene. V lost 5 bases, J lost 0 bases, and 16 bases lay in between. The CDR3, as DNA: TGTGCCAGCAGTCTTAGGGGGGGGCCCCTGAACACTGAAGCTTTCTTT. Encoded protein: CASSLRGGPLNTEAFF. Filled out from reference TRBV28 and TRBJ1-1, the complete variable domain reads DVKVTQSSRYLVKRTGEKVFLECVQDMDHENMFWYRQDPGLGLRLIYFSYDVKMKEKGDIPEGYSVSREKKERFSLILESASTNQTSMYLCASSLRGGPLNTEAFFGQGTRLTVV.

V is TRBV6-5 and J is TRBJ1-4; D is uncertain. The CDR3 consists of 15 residues. V was cut by 6 bases and J by 4 bases, with 15 bases left in between. CDR1 is MNHEY, CDR2 SVGAGI, per germline. CDR3 bases: TGTGCCAGCAGCCTACGGTGGGGAGATAATGAAAAACTGTTTTTT. Translating gives CASSLRWGDNEKLFF.

The chain recombines TRBV5-1 with TRBJ2-2; 7 positions agree with TRBD1. The J segment lost 3 bases and the V segment lost 7 bases, leaving 9 bases of the junction unmatched. The germline CDR1 and CDR2 sequences are SGHRS and YFSETQ. The CDR3 length is 15 residues. The CDR3 bases are TGCGCCAGCTTCTTCGGGACAGCTTACACCGGGGAGCTGTTTTTT. Translated, it gives CASFFGTAYTGELFF.

The chain joins TRBV5-1 to TRBJ1-1; 7 bases match TRBD1. The CDR3 runs to 14 residues. V shed 1 base, J shed 0 bases, and the junction held 0 bases outside the gene matches. CDR1 is SGHRS, CDR2 YFSETQ, per germline. CDR3: CASSLTGVNTEAFF. For the CDR3, the DNA is TGCGCCAGCAGCTTGACAGGGGTGAACACTGAAGCTTTCTTT.

As DNA, the CDR3 is TGTGCCATCAGTGAGGGTTCTAACTCTAACTATGGCTACACCTTC. Translated: CAISEGSNSNYGYTF. The genes are TRBV10-3 and TRBJ1-2; no reliable D call. The CDR3 sequence is 15 residues long. The V end lost 2 bases, the J end lost 0 bases, and 10 bases lay between the germline ends. Germline lookup yields CDR1 ENHRY and CDR2 SYGVKD.

This chain uses TRBV7-9 with TRBJ1-1; tentatively, D is TRBD1 (5 bases). The length of the CDR3 is 15 residues. From germline, CDR1 is SEHNR and CDR2 FQNEAQ (reference sequence). The ends were cut back, 3 bases at V and 3 bases at J, with 14 bases in the middle. Here the CDR3 DNA reads TGTGCCAGCAGCTTGCGGAGGGGTATGGACACTGAAGCTTTCTTT. This gives the protein CASSLRRGMDTEAFF.

The J gene is TRBJ1-5, the V gene TRBV19; 8 nucleotides agree with TRBD1. CDR1 is LNHDA, CDR2 SQIVND, per germline (reference sequence). CDR3 length: 17 residues. Germline trimming cut 7 bases from V and 5 bases from J; bases unmatched to any gene: 16. This CDR3 is CASKGGQGATSDQPQHF. CDR3 coding DNA: TGTGCCAGTAAAGGAGGGCAGGGGGCTACCAGCGATCAGCCCCAGCATTTT.

This clone was recorded once. This chain joins TRBV7-2 and TRBJ1-2, with 7 bases that match TRBD1. CDR3 size: 16 residues. Trimming cost V 2 bases and J 0 bases; bases outside gene matches: 6. Germline lookup yields CDR1 SGHTA and CDR2 FQGNSA. The CDR3 is CASSLSSGTANYGYTF. Written as DNA, the CDR3 is TGTGCCAGCAGCTTATCCTCCGGGACAGCTAACTATGGCTACACCTTC.

The J gene is TRBJ2-2, the V gene TRBV6-4; 12 bases line up with TRBD2. V lost 6 bases and J lost 6; bases outside the gene matches: 5. Germline CDR1 reads MRHNA; CDR2 reads SNTAGT. The CDR3 length is 15 residues. CDR3 amino acids: CASRPGTSGSGELFF. The CDR3 nucleotides are TGTGCCAGCAGGCCCGGGACTAGCGGGTCCGGGGAGCTGTTTTTT.

This rearrangement joins TRBV19 to TRBJ2-2; weak D call: TRBD1 (6 bases). Between the trimmed V and J ends, which lost 4 bases and 2 bases, there was a span of 8 bases. CDR3 length: 14 residues. Germline-derived CDR1 and CDR2 are LNHDA and SQIVND (reference sequence). The CDR3 loop is CASSRGLNTGELFF. CDR3 nucleotide sequence: TGTGCCAGTAGTAGGGGGCTAAACACCGGGGAGCTGTTTTTT.

The rearrangement links TRBV2 to TRBJ1-5; 7 bases are shared with TRBD1. V gave up 4 bases and J gave up 0 bases; unmatched junction bases: 3. CDR3 length equals 15 residues. Germline V gene sequence: CDR1 SNHLY, CDR2 FYNNEI. The CDR3 loop is CASSAGGHSNQPQHF. Written as DNA, the CDR3 is TGTGCCAGCAGTGCAGGGGGGCATAGCAATCAGCCCCAGCATTTT.

The chain joins TRBV4-3 to TRBJ1-4, with D possibly TRBD1 on 6 matching bases. Germline CDR1 and CDR2: LGHNA and YSLEER. V gave up 2 bases and J gave up 8 bases, with 15 bases separating them. This CDR3 is 15 amino acids long. The CDR3 reads CASSQTRGKREKLFF. CDR3 nucleotides: TGCGCCAGCAGCCAAACCAGGGGCAAACGGGAAAAACTGTTTTTT.

The chain recombines TRBV7-9 with TRBJ1-2; D unresolved. Germline CDR1 is SEHNR and CDR2 is FQNEAQ (reference sequence). Trimming cost V 10 bases and J 0 bases, with 15 bases left between them. CDR3 length: 14 amino acids. CDR3 protein: CATRLVGSNYGYTF. CDR3 DNA: TGTGCCACTCGACTGGTTGGATCTAACTATGGCTACACCTTC.